These 5 T cell receptor beta chains came from one sample sequenced in a study of T-cell memory formation after mild COVID-19. MiXCR was run by TCRdb on the 5' RACE reads, yielding one entry per CDR3 protein. The profile shows about 350,000 distinct CDR3 sequences, 13% to 15% of them singletons. The material sequenced was PBMCs or a T cell subset sorted from them (not recorded which). The receptor source for this set is a man between 18 and 29 years old who had mild COVID-19 (a few samples of this study predate the infection). Cell type and time point are not known.

This clonotype was seen more than once but under ten times. J is TRBJ1-1 and V is TRBV28; D possibly corresponds to TRBD1 (6 bases). The CDR3 runs to 14 residues. Looked up from germline, CDR1 is MDHEN and CDR2 is SYDVKM. Trimming removed 3 bases at V and 10 bases at J, with 18 bases between. For the CDR3, the DNA is TGTGCCAGCAGTTTGAGTCCCTCGGGGGCAAGAGCTTTCTTT. This sequence encodes CASSLSPSGARAFF. The entire variable domain, with the rest obtained from reference TRBV28 and TRBJ1-1, is as follows: DVKVTQSSRYLVKRTGEKVFLECVQDMDHENMFWYRQDPGLGLRLIYFSYDVKMKEKGDIPEGYSVSREKKERFSLILESASTNQTSMYLCASSLSPSGARAFFGQGTRLTVV.

On this clonotype itself: The junction shows a germline mismatch at one end, possibly a read error. The rearrangement uses TRBV4-2 and TRBJ2-6, with no clear D. CDR3 length equals 15 residues. The germline CDR1 and CDR2 sequences are LGHNA and YNFKEQ. The CDR3 reads CVSSQRSSGANVLTF. CDR3 nucleotides: TGTGTCAGCAGCCAACGGAGCTCTGGGGCCAACGTCCTGACTTTC.

This clonotype was observed a few times. The gene calls are TRBV20-1 and TRBJ2-3; 14 bases line up with TRBD2. Germline trimming cut 5 bases from V and 6 bases from J; bases unmatched to any gene: 7. From germline, CDR1 is DFQATT and CDR2 SNEGSKA (reference sequence). This CDR3 has 15 amino acids. CDR3 in DNA: TGCAGTGCTCCCTCTCGGACTAGCGGGGGGGATACGCAGTATTTT. Translation: CSAPSRTSGGDTQYF.

This chain joins TRBV11-2 and TRBJ1-5, with 8 positions matching TRBD1. Trimming took 4 bases from V and 7 from J; bases not matched to a gene: 6. The germline gives CDR1 SGHAT, CDR2 FQNNGV. The CDR3 covers 14 residues. CDR3 residues: CASSSDREWQPQHF. CDR3 bases: TGTGCCAGCAGCTCGGACAGGGAATGGCAGCCCCAGCATTTT. Full variable domain (remainder filled in from reference TRBV11-2 and TRBJ1-5): EAGVAQSPRYKIIEKRQSVAFWCNPISGHATLYWYQQILGQGPKLLIQFQNNGVVDDSQLPKDRFSAERLKGVDSTLKIQPAKLEDSAVYLCASSSDREWQPQHFGDGTRLSIL.

The table lists this clonotype with a few counts. The chain uses TRBV4-1 and TRBJ2-1; D is possibly TRBD1 (6 bases). Germline CDR1 is MGHRA and CDR2 is YSYEKL. The CDR3 covers 14 residues. The V gene lost 2 bases and the J gene lost 7 bases, with 12 bases spanning the gap. In DNA, the CDR3 is TGCGCCAGCAGCCAATGGGGGCCCGTTAATGAGCAGTTCTTC. Its translation: CASSQWGPVNEQFF.